Presented here are 8 T cell receptor beta chains from one specimen sequenced in a study of blood T cell repertoires in COVID-19. TCRdb keeps only in-frame clones here, not all; method: immunoSEQ multiplex PCR. The table has about 220,000 clones, around 83% seen once. Sequencing input: peripheral blood. All receptors derive from a woman aged 80 or older with COVID-19, enrolled during active disease.

In the case of this clone: A read error is possible here, since a much larger clone lies one base away. The V call is TRBV27, the J call TRBJ1-1, with D possibly being TRBD1 (6 bases). Trimming took 6 bases from V and 1 from J, leaving 9 bases between them. CDR1 MNHEY and CDR2 SMNVEV come from the germline V gene (reference sequence). The CDR3 extends over 13 amino acids. CDR3 DNA sequence: TGTGCCAGCAGCTTGGACAGGAACACTGAAGCTTTCTTT. As protein: CASSLDRNTEAFF.

This sequence joins TRBV5-5 and TRBJ1-1; tentative D call: TRBD1 (5 bases). The CDR3 covers 14 residues. Trimming took 6 bases from V and 0 from J, leaving 12 bases between them. From germline, CDR1 is SGHKS and CDR2 YYEKEE (reference sequence). The CDR3 DNA reads TGTGCCAGCAACGTTGCAGGGCTGAACACTGAAGCTTTCTTT. Translated: CASNVAGLNTEAFF.

As regards this clone: Other DNA sequences in the same sample also yield this CDR3. The J gene is TRBJ1-5, the V gene TRBV9; no clear D gene. CDR3 length equals 13 residues. Germline CDR1 SGDLS, CDR2 YYNGEE. Trimming removed 4 bases from V and 2 bases from J, with 7 bases in between. The CDR3 reads CASSPRGNQPQHF. The CDR3 DNA reads as TGTGCCAGCAGCCCCCGGGGCAATCAGCCCCAGCATTTT.

The chain employs TRBV19 and TRBJ2-3; D ambiguous. The germline V gene encodes CDR1 LNHDA and CDR2 SQIVND (reference sequence). V lost 5 bases to trimming and J lost 5 bases, with 11 bases between them. The CDR3 runs to 13 residues. The CDR3 spells CASSSVLIDTQYF. The CDR3 nucleotides are TGTGCCAGTAGTTCCGTACTTATAGATACGCAGTATTTT.

This chain links TRBV6-2 or TRBV6-3 with TRBJ2-2, with 7 nucleotides matching TRBD2. CDR3 length: 15 residues. V shed 3 bases, J shed 1 base, and the junction held 2 bases outside the gene matches. Germline V lookup: CDR1 MNHEY, CDR2 SVGEGT. As DNA, the CDR3 is TGTGCCAGCAGTTATGGACTAGTGAACACCGGGGAGCTGTTTTTT. It translates to CASSYGLVNTGELFF.

This rearrangement joins TRBV5-4 to TRBJ2-3; D may be TRBD1 (7 bases). V shed 3 bases and J shed 6 bases, with 14 bases lying between them. CDR1 is SGHNT and CDR2 is YYREEE in the germline V gene (reference sequence). The CDR3 has 14 residues. CDR3 loop: CASSSQGGTDTQYF. The CDR3 region has the DNA TGTGCCAGCAGCTCCCAGGGGGGTACGGATACGCAGTATTTT.

The genes are TRBV7-9 and TRBJ1-1; the D gene is possibly TRBD1 (5 bases). CDR3 length equals 15 residues. The V gene's germline CDR1 is SEHNR and CDR2 FQNEAQ (reference sequence). The germline V and J ends were trimmed by 5 bases and 3 bases, with 16 bases remaining between them. CDR3 DNA: TGTGCCAGCAGCCACGGTGGCCCGGGGGACACTGAAGCTTTCTTT. Protein: CASSHGGPGDTEAFF.

In the case of this clone: The sample has other DNA sequences that encode this CDR3 too. The V call is TRBV3-1 (or the pseudogene TRBV3-2), the J call TRBJ1-1, with D perhaps matching TRBD1 (6 bases). CDR1 and CDR2 (germline): LGHDT, YNNKEL (reference sequence). Trimming left V 4 bases short and J 1 base short, with 10 bases between. The CDR3 is 14 residues long. CDR3 amino acids: CASSPWTENTEAFF. CDR3 bases: TGTGCCAGCAGCCCCTGGACAGAGAACACTGAAGCTTTCTTT.